A single sample is the source of the 29 T cell receptor beta chains below, sequenced in a study of CD8 T cells in Susac syndrome. Reverse transcription of roughly 0.5 to 1 ug RNA used random hexamers. TCRdb analysed the immunoSEQ multiplex PCR reads with MiXCR anew, one entry per CDR3 protein. The sample yields fewer than 150,000 distinct CDR3 sequences, roughly 96% seen once. The sequenced material came from CD4+ T cells from PBMCs. The receptors originated from a human donor in good health.

The chain links TRBV28 to TRBJ2-7, with unresolved D. Trimming pared 7 bases from V and 2 bases from J, leaving 15 bases between. The CDR3 is 14 residues long. CDR1 is MDHEN, CDR2 SYDVKM, per germline. The CDR3 DNA follows: TGTGCCAGCATCGACGGGCCCCCTCCCTACGAGCAGTACTTC. It encodes CASIDGPPPYEQYF. Together with reference TRBV28 and TRBJ2-7, the CDR3 gives the full variable domain: DVKVTQSSRYLVKRTGEKVFLECVQDMDHENMFWYRQDPGLGLRLIYFSYDVKMKEKGDIPEGYSVSREKKERFSLILESASTNQTSMYLCASIDGPPPYEQYFGPGTRLTVT.

This chain connects TRBV10-3 to TRBJ2-7, with D unclear. The CDR3 has 14 amino acids. With 5 bases removed from V and 1 base from J, the gap between germline ends came to 12 bases. Germline values: CDR1 ENHRY, CDR2 SYGVKD. The CDR3 bases are TGTGCCATCAGTTTCGAGAGGCTTTCCTACGAGCAGTACTTC. Amino acid sequence: CAISFERLSYEQYF.

The rearrangement links TRBV29-1 to TRBJ2-1; perhaps TRBD2 as D (6 bases). CDR3 size: 15 residues. CDR1 and CDR2 (germline): SQVTM, ANQGSEA. The V end lost 7 bases, the J end lost 5 bases, and 21 bases lay between the germline ends. The CDR3 is CSALRPPGGDNEQFF. The CDR3 DNA sequence: TGCAGCGCCCTAAGGCCCCCTGGCGGGGACAATGAGCAGTTCTTC.

Written as DNA, the CDR3 is TGTGCCAGCAGCCAAGTTCGGGCTAGCGGCGAGCAGTTCTTC. Amino acid sequence: CASSQVRASGEQFF. This chain connects TRBV3-1 to TRBJ2-1; TRBD2 matches at 7 bases. The CDR3 spans 14 residues. Germline lookup yields CDR1 LGHDT and CDR2 YNNKEL (reference sequence). The J segment lost 10 bases and the V segment lost 1 base, leaving 7 bases of the junction unmatched.

The chain carries TRBV18 and TRBJ2-3; perhaps TRBD1 as D (5 bases). Germline assignment: CDR1 KGHSH and CDR2 LQKENI. V lost 6 bases, J lost 1 base, and 11 bases lay in between. The CDR3 spans 14 residues. CDR3 DNA sequence: TGTGCCAGCTCCGCGACAGTGGGCACAGATACGCAGTATTTT. Residues: CASSATVGTDTQYF. Full variable domain (outside the CDR3, taken from reference TRBV18 and TRBJ2-3): NAGVMQNPRHLVRRRGQEARLRCSPMKGHSHVYWYRQLPEEGLKFMVYLQKENIIDESGMPKERFSAEFPKEGPSILRIQQVVRGDSAAYFCASSATVGTDTQYFGPGTRLTVL.

The V call is TRBV7-2, the J call TRBJ1-4; D not certain. CDR1 and CDR2 from the germline V gene are SGHTA and FQGNSA. V lost 5 bases and J 7 bases, leaving 17 bases between the germline ends. The length of the CDR3 is 15 residues. CDR3 sequence (DNA): TGTGCCAGCAGCCGCCAACTTGGATCTGGTGAAAAACTGTTTTTT. It yields the protein CASSRQLGSGEKLFF.

The chain combines TRBV3-1 with TRBJ2-1, with D perhaps TRBD1 (5 bases). Trimming pared 4 bases from V and 3 bases from J, leaving 13 bases between. CDR3 length: 15 amino acids. Germline-derived CDR1 and CDR2 are LGHDT and YNNKEL (reference sequence). CDR3 DNA: TGTGCCAGCAGCCTGGGGCTACAGAACTACAATGAGCAGTTCTTC. It yields the protein CASSLGLQNYNEQFF.

The V and J genes are TRBV20-1 and TRBJ2-3, with D possibly TRBD2 on 6 matching bases. This CDR3 is 13 amino acids long. Trimming cost V 2 bases and J 9 bases, with 15 bases left between them. Germline CDR1 and CDR2: DFQATT and SNEGSKA (reference sequence). Here the CDR3 reads CSARFPGATTQYF. The CDR3, as DNA: TGCAGTGCTAGATTTCCGGGAGCCACGACGCAGTATTTT.

The rearrangement joins TRBV29-1 to TRBJ2-3; a weak D match, TRBD2 (6 bases). Germline CDR1 and CDR2: SQVTM and ANQGSEA. V was pared by 5 bases and J by 0 bases, with 12 bases between. This CDR3 contains 14 residues. The CDR3 region has the DNA TGCAGCGTTCAAGCGGGTACTAGCACAGATACGCAGTATTTT. Its protein product is CSVQAGTSTDTQYF.

This chain connects TRBV3-1 to TRBJ1-1; D not resolved. The germline V and J ends were trimmed by 4 bases and 1 base, with 7 bases remaining between them. This CDR3 comprises 13 residues. The germline gives CDR1 LGHDT, CDR2 YNNKEL (reference sequence). CDR3 DNA sequence: TGTGCCAGCAGCCGCATGGAGAACACTGAAGCTTTCTTT. It encodes CASSRMENTEAFF.

The chain uses TRBV5-1 and TRBJ2-2; either TRBD1 or TRBD2 may supply D (5 bases each). Looked up from germline, CDR1 is SGHRS and CDR2 is YFSETQ. V lost 2 bases to trimming and J lost 5 bases, with 10 bases between them. CDR3 length: 14 amino acids. CDR3: CASSLPGPTGELFF. CDR3 in DNA: TGCGCCAGCAGCTTACCGGGGCCTACCGGGGAGCTGTTTTTT.

V gene TRBV7-8 combines with J gene TRBJ2-3; D remains unclear. The CDR3 contains 14 residues. V was shortened by 5 bases and J by 0 bases, with 9 bases between the two germline ends. Germline V gene lookup returns CDR1 SGHVS and CDR2 FQNEAQ. The CDR3 here is CASSQTISTDTQYF. CDR3 in DNA: TGTGCCAGCAGCCAGACGATTAGCACAGATACGCAGTATTTT. The full variable domain, its missing parts supplied by reference TRBV7-8 and TRBJ2-3, is GAGVSQSPRYKVAKRGQDVALRCDPISGHVSLFWYQQALGQGPEFLTYFQNEAQLDKSGLPSDRFFAERPEGSVSTLKIQRTQQEDSAVYLCASSQTISTDTQYFGPGTRLTVL.

J is TRBJ2-7 and V is TRBV7-2; 7 bases match TRBD1. Germline trimming cut 5 bases from V and 3 bases from J; bases unmatched to any gene: 10. This CDR3 is built from 15 residues. In germline, CDR1 is SGHTA, CDR2 FQGNSA. The CDR3 coding sequence is TGTGCCAGCAGCCTGTCGGGACAGACGTACTACGAGCAGTACTTC. Translating it yields CASSLSGQTYYEQYF.

The chain couples TRBV29-1 to TRBJ1-1; weak D call: TRBD1 (6 bases). The CDR3 extends over 14 amino acids. Germline V gene data show CDR1 as SQVTM and CDR2 as ANQGSEA. V lost 6 bases, J lost 2 bases, and 16 bases lay in between. The CDR3 nucleotides read TGCAGCGTGGGACAAACCAACACAAACACTGAAGCTTTCTTT. This translates into CSVGQTNTNTEAFF.

This chain uses TRBV7-2 with TRBJ2-3; D perhaps matches TRBD2 (5 bases). Trimming took off 4 bases at V and 9 bases at J, with 20 bases between the two ends. The germline V gene has CDR1 SGHTA and CDR2 FQGNSA. The CDR3 extends over 15 amino acids. DNA of the CDR3: TGTGCCAGCAGCTCCGAGGGTCTCTCTTTGCAGACGCAGTATTTT. Translation: CASSSEGLSLQTQYF.

The V gene is TRBV5-1, the J gene TRBJ2-5; 11 nucleotides match TRBD2. The trim removed 5 bases at V and 4 bases at J, leaving 4 bases unmatched. Germline-derived CDR1 and CDR2 are SGHRS and YFSETQ. The CDR3 is made up of 14 amino acids. The CDR3 here is CASRSGTSGETQYF. In DNA form, the CDR3 reads TGCGCCAGCAGATCCGGGACTAGCGGAGAGACCCAGTACTTC. Filled out from reference TRBV5-1 and TRBJ2-5, the complete variable domain reads KAGVTQTPRYLIKTRGQQVTLSCSPISGHRSVSWYQQTPGQGLQFLFEYFSETQRNKGNFPGRFSGRQFSNSRSEMNVSTLELGDSALYLCASRSGTSGETQYFGPGTRLLVL.

V is TRBV2 and J is TRBJ2-7; no reliable D call. The V gene lost 4 bases and the J gene lost 2 bases, with 9 bases spanning the gap. The CDR3 runs to 13 residues. Germline V CDR1 and CDR2: SNHLY, FYNNEI. CDR3 nucleotides: TGTGCCAGCAGTGGTGGGGAAACCTACGAGCAGTACTTC. Translation gives CASSGGETYEQYF.

The chain is built from TRBV18 and TRBJ1-4, with D possibly TRBD1 on 5 matching bases. The germline V gene has CDR1 KGHSH and CDR2 LQKENI. The CDR3 covers 14 residues. V was clipped by 8 bases and J by 3 bases, with 13 bases between them. This CDR3 reads CASRRDLANEKLFF. The CDR3 coding sequence is TGTGCCAGCCGCCGGGACCTCGCTAATGAAAAACTGTTTTTT. The whole variable domain, remainder taken from reference TRBV18 and TRBJ1-4, is NAGVMQNPRHLVRRRGQEARLRCSPMKGHSHVYWYRQLPEEGLKFMVYLQKENIIDESGMPKERFSAEFPKEGPSILRIQQVVRGDSAAYFCASRRDLANEKLFFGSGTQLSVL.

This rearrangement joins TRBV6-2 or TRBV6-3 to TRBJ2-1; 7 bases are shared with TRBD2. The length of the CDR3 is 17 residues. Germline CDR1 MNHEY, CDR2 SVGEGT. V lost 0 bases and J lost 0; bases outside the gene matches: 5. CDR3 loop: CASSYSGLLSSYNEQFF. As DNA, the CDR3 is TGTGCCAGCAGTTACTCGGGACTACTCAGCTCCTACAATGAGCAGTTCTTC.

The rearrangement joins TRBV19 to TRBJ1-5; 8 bases map to TRBD1. The CDR3 has 15 amino acids. Germline CDR1 and CDR2: LNHDA and SQIVND (reference sequence). Trimming removed 7 bases from V and 9 bases from J; junction bases left unmatched: 14. The DNA for the CDR3 is TGTGCCAGTACCCCGAGGGGCAGGGGGCTAGGGCCCCAGCATTTT. Translating it yields CASTPRGRGLGPQHF.

The CDR3 reads CSVIAGVSNEQFF. The CDR3 DNA follows: TGCAGCGTTATAGCGGGAGTTTCCAATGAGCAGTTCTTC. The V call is TRBV29-1, the J call TRBJ2-1, with 9 bases identical to TRBD2. V dropped 5 bases and J dropped 6; count of bases not matched to a gene: 5. Germline lookup yields CDR1 SQVTM and CDR2 ANQGSEA. This CDR3 spans 13 amino acids.

The chain recombines TRBV5-1 with TRBJ2-1; the D gene is possibly TRBD2 (6 bases). There are 16 residues in the CDR3. Germline V gives CDR1 SGHRS, CDR2 YFSETQ. V was clipped by 0 bases and J by 0 bases, with 10 bases between them. The CDR3 DNA is TGCGCCAGCAGCTTGGGGGGGGTCAGCTCCTACAATGAGCAGTTCTTC. Translated, it gives CASSLGGVSSYNEQFF. The whole variable domain, filled in from reference TRBV5-1 and TRBJ2-1, reads KAGVTQTPRYLIKTRGQQVTLSCSPISGHRSVSWYQQTPGQGLQFLFEYFSETQRNKGNFPGRFSGRQFSNSRSEMNVSTLELGDSALYLCASSLGGVSSYNEQFFGPGTRLTVL.

This clonotype was picked up one time. This sequence joins TRBV7-2 and TRBJ2-7; 7 nucleotides align to TRBD2. J gave up 6 bases and V 5 bases, and 13 bases lay outside the gene matches. Per the germline V gene, CDR1 is SGHTA and CDR2 is FQGNSA. The CDR3 is 15 amino acids. The CDR3 protein is CASSAGGGSPLEQYF. CDR3 in DNA: TGTGCCAGCAGCGCCGGCGGGGGATCCCCCCTCGAGCAGTACTTC.

V gene TRBV2 combines with J gene TRBJ1-2, with 7 bases lining up with TRBD1. V lost 0 bases, J lost 8 bases, and 6 bases stayed unmatched. Germline assignment: CDR1 SNHLY and CDR2 FYNNEI. This CDR3 has 14 amino acids. The CDR3 protein is CASSEASGGRGYTF. For the CDR3, the DNA is TGTGCCAGCAGTGAAGCGTCAGGGGGAAGAGGCTACACCTTC.

J is TRBJ2-1 and V is TRBV6-2 or TRBV6-3; no clear D gene. Per germline, CDR1 MNHEY and CDR2 SVGEGT. Trimming took off 5 bases at V and 2 bases at J, with 10 bases between the two ends. This CDR3 comprises 14 residues. The CDR3 loop is CASSLPYPYNEQFF. DNA for the CDR3: TGTGCCAGCAGTCTCCCGTACCCCTACAATGAGCAGTTCTTC.

The CDR3 region has the DNA TGTGCCAGCAGTTCTAGCGGGGGGTTCTCCTACGAGCAGTACTTC. It encodes CASSSSGGFSYEQYF. This chain connects TRBV2 to TRBJ2-7; TRBD2 matches 11 bases. The CDR3 contains 15 residues. In germline, CDR1 is SNHLY, CDR2 FYNNEI. The junction had 3 bases not matched to a gene; V was cut back by 5 bases and J by 0 bases.

This sequence joins TRBV9 and TRBJ2-3; TRBD2 agrees at 10 bases. This CDR3 is built from 15 residues. After removal of 5 bases from V and 5 bases from J, the junction contained 8 bases not matched to a gene. CDR1 and CDR2 from the germline V gene are SGDLS and YYNGEE. The CDR3: CASSIKKREGDTQYF. CDR3 coding DNA: TGTGCCAGCAGTATAAAAAAGCGGGAGGGAGATACGCAGTATTTT.

The V gene is TRBV30, the J gene TRBJ1-1, with 12 bases matching TRBD1. Germline values: CDR1 GTSNPN, CDR2 SVGIG (reference sequence). With V trimmed by 7 bases and J by 10 bases, 7 bases remained unmatched. The CDR3 loop spans 12 amino acids. CDR3 nucleotides: TGTGCCTCTCCGGGACAGGGGGCGATAGCTTTCTTT. This sequence encodes CASPGQGAIAFF.

The CDR3 sequence is CASSSLIAGAGNEQFF. The CDR3 DNA reads as TGTGCCAGCAGTTCCTTGATAGCGGGAGCAGGGAATGAGCAGTTCTTC. The rearrangement links TRBV6-6 to TRBJ2-1, with 9 bases aligning to TRBD2. The germline V gene has CDR1 MNHNY and CDR2 SVGAGI (reference sequence). The CDR3 is made up of 16 amino acids. With 4 bases clipped from V and 7 bases from J, the junction kept 11 bases outside the gene matches.